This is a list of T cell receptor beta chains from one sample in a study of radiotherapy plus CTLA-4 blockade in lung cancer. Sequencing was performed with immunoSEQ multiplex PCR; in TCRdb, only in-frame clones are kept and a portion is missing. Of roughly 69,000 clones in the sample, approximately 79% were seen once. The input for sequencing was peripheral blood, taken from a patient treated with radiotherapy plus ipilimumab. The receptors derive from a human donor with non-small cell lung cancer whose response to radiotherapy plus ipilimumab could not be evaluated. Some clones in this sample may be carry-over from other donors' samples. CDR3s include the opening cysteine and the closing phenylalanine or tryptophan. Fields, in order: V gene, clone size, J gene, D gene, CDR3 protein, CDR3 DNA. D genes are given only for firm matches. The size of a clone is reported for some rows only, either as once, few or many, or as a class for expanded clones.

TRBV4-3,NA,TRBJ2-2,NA,CASGDSSSNTGELFF,TGCGCCAGCGGAGACAGTAGTTCGAACACCGGGGAGCTGTTTTTT
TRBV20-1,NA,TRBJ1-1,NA,CSARGGLEAFF,TGCAGTGCTAGGGGCGGGCTTGAAGCTTTCTTT
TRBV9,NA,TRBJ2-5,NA,CASSVDEAGWETQYF,TGTGCCAGCAGCGTAGACGAGGCGGGGTGGGAGACCCAGTACTTC
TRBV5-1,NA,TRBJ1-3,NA,CASSGEGLRQGNTIYF,TGCGCCAGCAGCGGGGAGGGACTGAGGCAAGGAAACACCATATATTTT
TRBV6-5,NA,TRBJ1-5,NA,CASQGPNQPQHF,TGTGCCAGCCAGGGTCCCAATCAGCCCCAGCATTTT
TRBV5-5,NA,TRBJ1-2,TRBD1,CASSRGQGNYGYTF,TGTGCCAGCAGCCGGGGACAGGGGAACTATGGCTACACCTTC
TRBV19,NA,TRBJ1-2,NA,CASSIAPVNYGYTF,TGTGCCAGTAGTATTGCACCAGTAAACTATGGCTACACCTTC
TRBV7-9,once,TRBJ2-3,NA,CASSLGGRSDTQYF,TGTGCCAGCAGCTTAGGGGGCAGGTCGGATACGCAGTATTTT
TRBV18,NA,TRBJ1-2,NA,CASSPPRGNRWNGYTF,TGTGCCAGCTCACCACCACGTGGCAACAGGTGGAATGGCTACACCTTC
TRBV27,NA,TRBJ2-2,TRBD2,CASTLLAANTGELFF,TGTGCCAGCACCTTACTAGCGGCAAACACCGGGGAGCTGTTTTTT
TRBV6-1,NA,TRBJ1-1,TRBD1,CASNLGQFMNTEAFF,TGTGCCAGCAACCTGGGACAGTTCATGAACACTGAAGCTTTCTTT
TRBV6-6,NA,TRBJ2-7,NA,CASSTSYEQYF,TGTGCCAGCAGTACTAGCTACGAGCAGTACTTC
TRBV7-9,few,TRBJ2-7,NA,CASSPSRGWGDEQYF,TGTGCCAGCAGCCCCTCAAGGGGATGGGGTGACGAGCAGTACTTC
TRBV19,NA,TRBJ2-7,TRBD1,CASSTKTGAQPYEQYF,TGTGCCAGTAGTACCAAGACAGGGGCCCAGCCCTACGAGCAGTACTTC
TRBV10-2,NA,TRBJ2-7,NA,CASEGYEQYF,TGCGCCAGCGAGGGCTACGAGCAGTACTTC
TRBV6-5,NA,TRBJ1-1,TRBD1,CASRTGGRTEAFF,TGTGCCAGCAGGACAGGGGGCCGGACTGAAGCTTTCTTT
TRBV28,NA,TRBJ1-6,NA,CASSLGHDNSPLHF,TGTGCCAGCAGTTTGGGACACGATAATTCCCCCCTCCACTTT
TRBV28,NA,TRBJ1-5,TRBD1,CASRTGTGEGQPQHF,TGTGCCAGCAGGACCGGGACAGGGGAGGGTCAGCCCCAGCATTTT
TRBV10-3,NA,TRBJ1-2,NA,CAISEIQGNYGYTF,TGTGCCATCAGTGAGATCCAGGGGAACTATGGCTACACCTTC
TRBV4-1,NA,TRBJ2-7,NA,CASSQEAGQASYEQYF,TGCGCCAGCAGCCAAGAAGCGGGACAGGCGTCCTACGAGCAGTACTTC
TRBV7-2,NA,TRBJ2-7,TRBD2,CASSQRGSSYEQYF,TGTGCCAGCAGCCAGCGGGGGAGCTCCTACGAGCAGTACTTC
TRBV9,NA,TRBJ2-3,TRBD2,CASSVGTSGGLSTDTQYF,TGTGCCAGCAGCGTAGGGACTAGCGGGGGCCTGAGCACAGATACGCAGTATTTT
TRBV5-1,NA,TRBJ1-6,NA,CASSLSRNSPLHF,TGCGCCAGCAGCTTGTCGCGTAATTCACCCCTCCACTTT
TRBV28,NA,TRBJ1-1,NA,CASSLRREAFF,TGTGCCAGCAGCCTTAGGAGAGAAGCTTTCTTT
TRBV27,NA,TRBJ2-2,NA,CASSPISGIAGELFF,TGTGCCAGCAGTCCCATTAGTGGTATTGCCGGGGAGCTGTTTTTT
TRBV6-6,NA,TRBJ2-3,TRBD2,CASRATSDTDTQYF,TGTGCCAGTCGCGCGACTAGCGACACAGATACGCAGTATTTT
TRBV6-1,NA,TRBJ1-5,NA,CASSPMSHQPQHF,TGTGCCAGCAGTCCAATGAGTCACCAGCCCCAGCATTTT
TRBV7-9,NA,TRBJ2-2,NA,CASSLFAGTVRELFF,TGTGCCAGCAGCTTATTCGCGGGGACCGTCCGTGAGCTGTTTTTT
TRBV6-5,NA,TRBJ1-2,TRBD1,CARVGQGFDYGYTF,TGTGCCAGGGTTGGACAGGGTTTTGACTATGGCTACACCTTC
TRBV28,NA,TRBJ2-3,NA,CASSDSHTNTDTQYF,TGTGCCAGCAGTGACAGCCACACAAACACAGATACGCAGTATTTT
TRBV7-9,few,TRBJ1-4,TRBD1,CASSLGVQGGEKLFF,TGTGCCAGCAGCTTAGGAGTACAGGGGGGGGAAAAACTGTTTTTT
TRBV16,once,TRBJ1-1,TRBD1,CASSPYRTGGERRPIKAEAFF,TGTGCCAGCAGCCCGTACCGGACAGGGGGCGAAAGGCGACCTATTAAGGCTGAAGCTTTCTTT
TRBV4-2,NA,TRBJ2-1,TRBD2,CASSQDGGLAPPEQFF,TGTGCCAGCAGCCAAGATGGGGGACTAGCTCCTCCCGAGCAGTTCTTC
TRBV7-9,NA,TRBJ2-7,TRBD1,CASSPRGTGTYEQYF,TGTGCCAGCAGCCCTAGGGGGACAGGGACCTACGAGCAGTACTTC
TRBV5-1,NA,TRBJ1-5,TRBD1,CASSLDRGQYQPQHF,TGCGCCAGCAGCTTGGACAGGGGACAGTATCAGCCCCAGCATTTT
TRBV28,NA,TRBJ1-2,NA,CASIPAGVHEDGYTF,TGTGCCAGCATCCCCGCGGGAGTTCACGAGGATGGCTACACCTTC
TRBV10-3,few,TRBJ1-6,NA,CAIGRENNSPLHF,TGTGCCATAGGCCGGGAAAATAATTCACCCCTCCACTTT
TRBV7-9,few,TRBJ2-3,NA,CASSSGRGGENTQYF,TGTGCCAGCAGCTCCGGAAGGGGGGGCGAGAATACGCAGTATTTT
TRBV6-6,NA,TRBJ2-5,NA,CASAGNKETQYF,TGTGCCAGCGCGGGAAACAAAGAGACCCAGTACTTC
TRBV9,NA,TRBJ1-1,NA,CASLAGNRARGTEAFF,TGTGCCAGCCTAGCCGGTAACAGGGCCCGGGGCACTGAAGCTTTCTTT
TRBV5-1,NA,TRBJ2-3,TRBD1,CASTPGQGADTQYF,TGCGCCAGCACTCCGGGACAGGGGGCAGATACGCAGTATTTT